The T cell receptor beta chain described here comes from a study of blood T cell repertoires in COVID-19. Germline V lookup: CDR1 SNHLY, CDR2 FYNNEI. The CDR3 loop spans 18 amino acids. V dropped 0 bases and J dropped 1 base, with 18 bases sitting between them. The method was immunoSEQ multiplex PCR; TCRdb's version includes in-frame clones alone and lacks a portion of them. In the table there are approximately 250,000 clones, 86% of which are singletons. The rearrangement joins TRBV2 to TRBJ1-1, with no clear D. Sequencing was done on a sample of peripheral blood. The receptor was derived from a man younger than 40 with active or convalescent COVID-19. The CDR3 DNA follows: TGTGCCAGCAGTGAAGCTTTTTTCGTGGTCGGGAGGAACACTGAAGCTTTCTTT. It translates to CASSEAFFVVGRNTEAFF.